Shown below are 28 T cell receptor beta chains from a single sample sequenced in a study of T cells in Graves' hyperthyroidism and ophthalmopathy. TCR beta CDR3 regions were amplified from RNA transcripts. TCR CDR3 underwent first-round RT-PCR with the HTBI primer set. TCRdb ran MiXCR on the multiplex PCR reads and lists one entry per CDR3 protein. The data show roughly 570,000 distinct CDR3 sequences, with roughly 46% seen just once and around 17% held by the top ten. Material: peripheral blood or thyroid tissue (not recorded which). These receptors all stem from an adult woman with Graves' disease, either hyperthyroidism or ophthalmopathy (not recorded which).

The gene calls are TRBV4-1 and TRBJ1-2; 11 bases align to TRBD1. Trimming at V came to 0 bases and at J to 4 bases, leaving 1 base not matched to a gene. This CDR3 comprises 15 residues. CDR1 and CDR2 (germline): MGHRA, YSYEKL. The CDR3 protein is CASSQDGTGGYGYTF. In DNA, the CDR3 is TGCGCCAGCAGCCAAGACGGGACAGGGGGCTATGGCTACACCTTC.

The chain recombines TRBV10-2 with TRBJ1-1; 9 positions agree with TRBD1. This CDR3 has 16 amino acids. V lost 8 bases and J lost 3; bases outside the gene matches: 13. CDR1 WSHSY and CDR2 SAAADI come from the germline V gene. The CDR3 reads CASSLPGQGPYTEAFF. Written as DNA, the CDR3 is TGCGCCAGCTCCCTCCCTGGACAGGGGCCTTACACTGAAGCTTTCTTT.

The sample holds many counts of this clonotype. The chain employs TRBV4-1 and TRBJ2-7; a weak D match, TRBD1 (6 bases). This CDR3 region has 15 residues. Germline V gene sequence: CDR1 MGHRA, CDR2 YSYEKL. V was pared by 1 base and J by 4 bases, with 14 bases between. CDR3 loop: CASSQGVTGIYEQYF. CDR3 sequence (DNA): TGCGCCAGCAGCCAAGGGGTAACAGGGATTTACGAGCAGTACTTC.

This clonotype was detected a few times. It may be a read error: a sequence one base away is much more abundant. The chain links TRBV2 to TRBJ1-4, with a weak D call TRBD1 (5 bases). CDR3 length: 13 residues. V was pared by 7 bases and J by 10 bases, with 16 bases between. From germline, CDR1 is SNHLY and CDR2 FYNNEI. The CDR3 region is CASKVRVTGKLFF. The CDR3 DNA reads as TGTGCCAGCAAGGTCAGGGTGACTGGAAAACTGTTTTTT.

This rearrangement joins TRBV29-1 to TRBJ2-5; 9 nucleotides align to TRBD1. J was trimmed by 1 base and V by 6 bases; bases with no gene match: 3. The CDR3 has 13 residues. CDR1 is SQVTM and CDR2 is ANQGSEA in the germline V gene. CDR3 in DNA: TGCAGCGTGGGGGGACAGGGCCAAGAGACCCAGTACTTC. Translated, it gives CSVGGQGQETQYF.

This clonotype was seen at least ten times. J is TRBJ1-4 and V is TRBV7-9; TRBD1 is a possible D gene (5 bases). Germline V lookup: CDR1 SEHNR, CDR2 FQNEAQ (reference sequence). Deletions cut 5 bases from V and 8 bases from J, with 15 bases between. CDR3 size: 14 residues. The CDR3 DNA sequence: TGTGCCAGCAGCGGAGACAGCCTGGAGGAAAAACTGTTTTTT. Translation: CASSGDSLEEKLFF.

This clonotype was seen at least ten times. V usage is TRBV14 and J usage is TRBJ2-7; the D is unclear. The CDR3 consists of 15 residues. Trimming left V 1 base short and J 2 bases short, with 12 bases between. Per germline, CDR1 SGHDN and CDR2 FVKESK. CDR3 loop: CASSQGLHTPYEQYF. The CDR3 bases are TGTGCCAGCAGCCAAGGGCTACATACGCCCTACGAGCAGTACTTC. Using reference TRBV14 and TRBJ2-7 for the parts outside the CDR3, the full variable domain is EAGVTQFPSHSVIEKGQTVTLRCDPISGHDNLYWYRRVMGKEIKFLLHFVKESKQDESGMPNNRFLAERTGGTYSTLKVQPAELEDSGVYFCASSQGLHTPYEQYFGPGTRLTVT.

The sample holds many counts of this clonotype. This chain connects TRBV6-5 to TRBJ2-2; perhaps TRBD1 as D (6 bases). CDR3 length: 13 amino acids. V lost 6 bases and J 6 bases, leaving 11 bases between the germline ends. CDR1 and CDR2 from the germline V gene are MNHEY and SVGAGI. CDR3 DNA: TGTGCCAGCAGAATACAGGGAGCCGGGGAGCTGTTTTTT. Its protein is CASRIQGAGELFF.

The J gene is TRBJ1-5, the V gene TRBV12-3 or TRBV12-4; D is undetermined. Between the trimmed V and J ends, which lost 3 bases and 11 bases, there was a span of 14 bases. The CDR3 is 13 residues long. The CDR3: CASSFQARETQHF. The CDR3 DNA is TGTGCCAGCAGTTTTCAAGCGAGGGAGACCCAGCATTTT.

The chain joins TRBV19 to TRBJ1-5; unclear D gene. Germline V gives CDR1 LNHDA, CDR2 SQIVND (reference sequence). With 5 bases removed from V and 6 bases from J, the gap between germline ends came to 11 bases. This CDR3 spans 13 amino acids. The CDR3 sequence is CASSFGDRQPQHF. CDR3 sequence (DNA): TGTGCCAGTAGTTTCGGGGATCGTCAGCCCCAGCATTTT.

This clonotype was counted many times. J is TRBJ2-2 and V is TRBV20-1; tentative D call: TRBD2 (5 bases). This CDR3 contains 18 residues. CDR1 is DFQATT, CDR2 SNEGSKA, per germline (reference sequence). Trimming removed 0 bases at V and 7 bases at J, with 24 bases between. The CDR3 here is CSARDPRGPSGEVGELFF. CDR3 bases: TGCAGTGCTAGAGATCCTCGAGGGCCGTCAGGTGAAGTCGGGGAGCTGTTTTTT.

This clonotype was recorded many times. This chain uses TRBV10-3 with TRBJ1-3, with unresolved D. Germline V gene lookup returns CDR1 ENHRY and CDR2 SYGVKD. The CDR3 runs to 13 residues. Between the trimmed V and J ends, which lost 2 bases and 4 bases, there was a span of 6 bases. The CDR3 loop reads CAISEPIGNTIYF. The CDR3 nucleotides are TGTGCCATCAGTGAGCCGATCGGAAACACCATATATTTT.

Details on this clonotype: A read error may be the cause here, since a much bigger clone is one base away. This sequence joins TRBV4-2 and TRBJ1-6, with TRBD1 matching 9 bases. Looked up from germline, CDR1 is LGHNA and CDR2 is YNFKEQ. The CDR3 is 14 residues long. Germline trimming cut 6 bases from V and 7 bases from J; bases unmatched to any gene: 4. The CDR3 spells CASRAGTGNSPLHF. As DNA, the CDR3 is TGTGCCAGCAGAGCCGGGACAGGGAATTCACCCCTCCACTTT.

This clonotype showed up just a few times. J is TRBJ2-7 and V is TRBV4-1; D might be TRBD2 (6 bases). V dropped 0 bases and J dropped 3 bases, with 15 bases sitting between them. The CDR3 totals 16 residues. Germline V gene sequence: CDR1 MGHRA, CDR2 YSYEKL. CDR3 DNA sequence: TGCGCCAGCAGCCAAGAAGGGATTAGCGGATACTACGAGCAGTACTTC. It codes for CASSQEGISGYYEQYF.

On this clonotype: The conserved phenylalanine or tryptophan normally closing the CDR3 is absent here, so this likely arose from a read error. The DNA is left out, because the CDR3 cannot be placed on it with certainty; the CDR3 is given as TCRdb lists it. The rearrangement uses TRBV7-2 and TRBJ1-1. Germline V gives CDR1 SGHTA, CDR2 FQGNSA. The CDR3 has 8 residues if both end residues are counted. The chain's CDR3 is CASSFQIA.

The gene calls are TRBV7-8 and TRBJ2-7; D is perhaps TRBD2 (5 bases). The V gene's germline CDR1 is SGHVS and CDR2 FQNEAQ. There are 19 residues in the CDR3. V lost 5 bases and J lost 3, with 29 bases in between. The CDR3 sequence is CASSTGGASSLGPDYEQYF. The DNA of the CDR3 is TGTGCCAGCAGCACCGGAGGTGCCAGCAGCTTGGGCCCGGACTACGAGCAGTACTTC.

This clonotype was detected only a few times. The chain links TRBV7-3 to TRBJ2-5; D unclear. The CDR3 length is 15 residues. Germline CDR1 reads SGHTA; CDR2 reads FQGTGA. Trimming took 1 base from V and 0 from J, leaving 9 bases between them. The CDR3 nucleotides are TGTGCCAGCAGCTTAAGTCCGGCAAACCAAGAGACCCAGTACTTC. Its translation is CASSLSPANQETQYF.

This clonotype was detected many times. The J gene is TRBJ1-6, the V gene TRBV13; 8 nucleotides line up with TRBD1. Per germline, CDR1 PRHDT and CDR2 FYEKMQ (reference sequence). The CDR3 loop spans 14 amino acids. V shed 5 bases and J 8 bases; nucleotides not matched to a gene: 5. CDR3 loop: CASSLGQVYSPLHF. The CDR3 DNA reads TGTGCCAGCAGCCTGGGACAGGTGTATTCACCCCTCCACTTT.

The chain joins TRBV20-1 to TRBJ2-5; D may be TRBD2 (6 bases). Germline V gives CDR1 DFQATT, CDR2 SNEGSKA (reference sequence). CDR3 length equals 13 residues. V was trimmed by 6 bases and J by 5 bases, leaving 16 bases between them. CDR3 sequence: CSATRTNFETQYF. In DNA form, the CDR3 reads TGCAGTGCCACCCGGACTAATTTTGAGACCCAGTACTTC.

Ten or more counts support this clonotype. This sequence joins TRBV6-5 and TRBJ1-4; D is ambiguous. Germline lookup yields CDR1 MNHEY and CDR2 SVGAGI. The CDR3 extends over 13 amino acids. Between the trimmed V and J ends, which lost 5 bases and 8 bases, there was a span of 12 bases. CDR3 bases: TGTGCCAGCAGTGGTGGGGTTGGGGAAAAACTGTTTTTT. This translates into CASSGGVGEKLFF.

This clonotype has ten or more counts. This chain links TRBV10-3 with TRBJ2-7, with 11 bases that match TRBD2. Trimming at V came to 9 bases and at J to 7 bases, leaving 14 bases not matched to a gene. The germline CDR1 and CDR2 sequences are ENHRY and SYGVKD. CDR3 length equals 15 residues. CDR3: CAIGLLAGVGSEQYF. CDR3 bases: TGTGCCATTGGGTTACTAGCGGGAGTTGGAAGTGAGCAGTACTTC.

In regard to this clonotype: This is likely a read error, given that the CDR3 carries no conserved phenylalanine or tryptophan at its end. Because the CDR3's place on the DNA is in doubt, the DNA is left out and the CDR3 is given as listed by TCRdb. The CDR3: CASSLGTLSY. V gene TRBV7-3 combines with J gene TRBJ2-5. Germline CDR1 and CDR2: SGHTA and FQGTGA. The CDR3 sequence runs 10 residues, both termini included.

CDR3 sequence (DNA): TGTGCCAGCAGCTTTGCAGGGCCCTATGGCTACACCTTC. This sequence encodes CASSFAGPYGYTF. The rearrangement joins TRBV7-2 to TRBJ1-2, with a weak D call TRBD1 (5 bases). The CDR3 has 13 amino acids. Germline V gene lookup returns CDR1 SGHTA and CDR2 FQGNSA. The V end was cut by 3 bases, the J end by 4 bases, with 9 bases between.

This clonotype has at least ten counts. The J gene is TRBJ1-5, the V gene TRBV9; D is uncertain. V lost 5 bases and J lost 4, with 10 bases in between. In germline, CDR1 is SGDLS, CDR2 YYNGEE. The CDR3 totals 13 residues. The CDR3 DNA reads as TGTGCCAGCAGTGTGGGATCGAATCAGCCCCAGCATTTT. Residues: CASSVGSNQPQHF.

About this clonotype: The junction and the germline gene differ at one end; a read error may be behind it. V is TRBV29-1 and J is TRBJ1-4, with D maybe TRBD1 (5 bases). Germline lookup yields CDR1 SQVTM and CDR2 ANQGSEA. CDR3 length: 14 amino acids. CDR3 in amino acids: CSVAGRLTDEKLFF. As DNA, the CDR3 is TGCAGCGTTGCAGGGAGATTAACTGATGAAAAACTGTTTTTT. The variable domain in full, completed from reference TRBV29-1 and TRBJ1-4, reads SAVISQKPSRDICQRGTSLTIQCQVDSQVTMMFWYRQQPGQSLTLIATANQGSEATYESGFVIDKFPISRPNLTFSTLTVSNMSPEDSSIYLCSVAGRLTDEKLFFGSGTQLSVL.

The rearrangement joins TRBV11-2 to TRBJ1-2, with a tentative D call TRBD1 (5 bases). In germline, CDR1 is SGHAT, CDR2 FQNNGV. V was shortened by 1 base and J by 3 bases, with 15 bases between the two germline ends. CDR3 length equals 16 residues. This CDR3 reads CASSLGGRPKDYGYTF. DNA for the CDR3: TGTGCCAGCAGCTTAGGGGGCAGGCCCAAGGACTATGGCTACACCTTC.

This chain connects TRBV12-3 or TRBV12-4 to TRBJ1-5, with a possible D match to TRBD1 (5 bases). The ends were cut back, 2 bases at V and 3 bases at J, with 8 bases in the middle. The CDR3 length is 14 residues. The CDR3 DNA reads as TGTGCCAGCAGTTTACGACAGATCAATCAGCCCCAGCATTTT. Protein sequence: CASSLRQINQPQHF.

This clonotype was counted ten times or more. This rearrangement joins TRBV11-2 to TRBJ1-3; D is unresolved. The CDR3 is 17 amino acids. The V end was cut by 5 bases, the J end by 0 bases, with 17 bases between. Per germline, CDR1 SGHAT and CDR2 FQNNGV. The CDR3 bases are TGTGCCAGCAGCCCCCTCGGATCTTCGAACTCTGGAAACACCATATATTTT. Protein product: CASSPLGSSNSGNTIYF.